A single sample gave rise to the 2 T cell receptor beta chains below, sequenced in a study of identical twins. TCRdb redid the calling of the 5' RACE reads with MiXCR, one entry per CDR3 protein. The sample records nearly 900,000 distinct CDR3 sequences, 9% to 15% being singletons. These data are also associated with another study on yellow fever vaccine responses in identical twins.

The sequenced material came from PBMCs. The receptors derive from a woman between 18 and 29 years old in good health.

This CDR3 is CASSYSFQGNEQFF. Written as DNA, the CDR3 is TGTGCCAGCAGTTACTCCTTTCAGGGCAATGAGCAGTTCTTC. V and J are TRBV6-2 or TRBV6-3 and TRBJ2-1; maybe TRBD1 (5 bases). CDR1 MNHEY and CDR2 SVGEGT come from the germline V gene. Trimming took 0 bases from V and 6 from J, leaving 9 bases between them. The CDR3 covers 14 residues.

At least ten counts were recorded for this clonotype. The chain links TRBV10-3 to TRBJ2-1, with 8 positions matching TRBD2. Germline CDR1 ENHRY, CDR2 SYGVKD. J was trimmed by 8 bases and V by 6 bases; bases with no gene match: 6. CDR3 length: 13 amino acids. The CDR3 bases are TGTGCCATCAGCCCGGGACTAGGAGATGAGCAGTTCTTC. Its translation: CAISPGLGDEQFF.